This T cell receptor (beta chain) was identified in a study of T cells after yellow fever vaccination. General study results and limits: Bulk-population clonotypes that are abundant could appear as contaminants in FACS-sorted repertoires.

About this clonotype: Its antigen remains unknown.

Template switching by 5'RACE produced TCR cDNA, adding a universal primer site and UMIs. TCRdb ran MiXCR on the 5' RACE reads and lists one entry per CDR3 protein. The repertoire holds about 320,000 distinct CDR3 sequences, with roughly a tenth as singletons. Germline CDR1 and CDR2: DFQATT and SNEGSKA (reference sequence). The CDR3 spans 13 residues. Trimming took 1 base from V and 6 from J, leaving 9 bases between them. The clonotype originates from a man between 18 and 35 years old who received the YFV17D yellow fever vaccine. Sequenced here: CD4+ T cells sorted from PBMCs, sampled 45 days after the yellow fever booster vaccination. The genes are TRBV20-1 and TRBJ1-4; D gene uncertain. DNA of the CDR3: TGCAGTGCTAGAGTCCTGCGGGATGAAAAACTGTTTTTT. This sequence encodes CSARVLRDEKLFF.